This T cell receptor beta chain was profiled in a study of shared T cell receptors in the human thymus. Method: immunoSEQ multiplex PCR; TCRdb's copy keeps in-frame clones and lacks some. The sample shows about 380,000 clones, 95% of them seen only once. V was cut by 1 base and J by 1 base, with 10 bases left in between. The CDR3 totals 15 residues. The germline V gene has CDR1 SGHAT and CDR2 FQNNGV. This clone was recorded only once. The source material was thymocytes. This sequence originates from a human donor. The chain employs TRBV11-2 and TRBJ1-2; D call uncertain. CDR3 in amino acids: CASSLVGRLNYGYTF. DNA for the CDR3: TGTGCCAGCAGCTTAGTTGGCAGACTTAACTATGGCTACACCTTC.